This TCR beta chain was recovered during a study of T cell responses to AZD1222 COVID-19 vaccine. General study points: Receipt of two AZD1222 doses was followed by a rise in Spike-specific TCR breadth and depth. Dominant CD4 TCR responses targeted spike regions 160-218 and 743-854. Only five or six individuals given AZD1222 were seropositive at baseline.

A remark on this clone: Its antigen is unidentified.

Clones were read by immunoSEQ multiplex PCR, and TCRdb kept only the in-frame ones, dropping some. The profile shows approximately 140,000 clones, approximately 90% of them singletons. Sequenced material: peripheral blood, taken 28 days after the second AZD1222 dose. The sequence was obtained from an adult who received the AZD1222 COVID-19 vaccine.

The CDR3 protein is CASSLAGTILGGYTF. CDR3 bases: TGTGCCAGCAGCTTAGCTGGGACAATCCTCGGGGGCTACACCTTC. The chain joins TRBV7-9 to TRBJ1-2, with a tentative D call TRBD1 (6 bases). Germline V lookup: CDR1 SEHNR, CDR2 FQNEAQ (reference sequence). The CDR3 length is 15 residues. Trimming removed 0 bases from V and 8 bases from J, with 16 bases in between.